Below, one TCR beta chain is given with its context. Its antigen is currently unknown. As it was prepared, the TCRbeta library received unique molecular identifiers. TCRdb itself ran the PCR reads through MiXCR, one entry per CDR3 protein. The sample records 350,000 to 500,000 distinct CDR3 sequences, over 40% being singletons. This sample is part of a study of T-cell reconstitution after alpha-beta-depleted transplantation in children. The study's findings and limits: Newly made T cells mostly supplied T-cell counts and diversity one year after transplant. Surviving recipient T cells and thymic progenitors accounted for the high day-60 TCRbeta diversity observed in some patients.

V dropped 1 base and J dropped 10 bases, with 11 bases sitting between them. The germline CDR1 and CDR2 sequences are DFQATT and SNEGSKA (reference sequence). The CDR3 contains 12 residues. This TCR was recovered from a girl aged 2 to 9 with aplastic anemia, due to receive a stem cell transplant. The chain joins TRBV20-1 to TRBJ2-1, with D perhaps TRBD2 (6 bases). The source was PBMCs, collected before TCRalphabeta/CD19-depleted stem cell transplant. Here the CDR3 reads CSARGLVKEQFF. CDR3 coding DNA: TGCAGTGCTAGAGGACTAGTCAAAGAGCAGTTCTTC.